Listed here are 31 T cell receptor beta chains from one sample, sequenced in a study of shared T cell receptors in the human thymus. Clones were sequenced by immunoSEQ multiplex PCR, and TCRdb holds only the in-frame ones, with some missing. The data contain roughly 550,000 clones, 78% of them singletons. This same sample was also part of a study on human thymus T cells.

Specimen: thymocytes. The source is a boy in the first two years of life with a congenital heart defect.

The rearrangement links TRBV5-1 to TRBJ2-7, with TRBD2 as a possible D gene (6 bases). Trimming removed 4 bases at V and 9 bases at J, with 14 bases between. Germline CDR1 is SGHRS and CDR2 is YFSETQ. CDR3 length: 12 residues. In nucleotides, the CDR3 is TGCGCCAGCAGCCCGGCGGGGAGAGGGCAGTACTTC. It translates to CASSPAGRGQYF.

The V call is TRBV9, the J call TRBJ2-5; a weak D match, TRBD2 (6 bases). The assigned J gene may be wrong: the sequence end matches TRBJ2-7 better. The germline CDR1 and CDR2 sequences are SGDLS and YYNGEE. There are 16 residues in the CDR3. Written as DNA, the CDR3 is TGTGCCAGCAGCGTAGGCCGGGACTTCCCACCCTACGAGCAGTACTTC. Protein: CASSVGRDFPPYEQYF.

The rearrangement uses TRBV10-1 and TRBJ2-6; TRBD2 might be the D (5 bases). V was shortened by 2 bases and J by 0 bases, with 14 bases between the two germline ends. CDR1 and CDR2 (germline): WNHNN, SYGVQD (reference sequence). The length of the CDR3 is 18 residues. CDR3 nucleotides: TGCGCCAGCAGTGAGGCGAGGGTCTCGAGCTCTGGGGCCAACGTCCTGACTTTC. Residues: CASSEARVSSSGANVLTF.

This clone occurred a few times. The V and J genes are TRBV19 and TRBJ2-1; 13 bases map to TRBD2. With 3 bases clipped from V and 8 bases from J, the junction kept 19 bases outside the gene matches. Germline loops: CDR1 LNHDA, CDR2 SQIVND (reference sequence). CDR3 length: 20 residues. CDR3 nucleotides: TGTGCCAGTAGTATTTGGGCAATGATGGCCGGGACTAGCGGGATCGATGAGCAGTTCTTC. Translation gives CASSIWAMMAGTSGIDEQFF.

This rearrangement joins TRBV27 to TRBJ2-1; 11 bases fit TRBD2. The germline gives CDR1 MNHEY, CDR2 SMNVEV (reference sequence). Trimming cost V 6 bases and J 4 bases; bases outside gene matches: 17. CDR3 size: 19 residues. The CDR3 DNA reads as TGTGCCAGCAGCCTCATAGCGGGAGGGCCCGGGGGGGGATACAATGAGCAGTTCTTC. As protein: CASSLIAGGPGGGYNEQFF.

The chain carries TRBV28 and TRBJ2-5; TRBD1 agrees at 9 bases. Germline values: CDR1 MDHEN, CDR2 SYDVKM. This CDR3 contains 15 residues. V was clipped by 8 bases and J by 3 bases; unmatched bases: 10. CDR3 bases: TGTGCCAGCGATTCGACAGGGGGAGTAGAAGAGACCCAGTACTTC. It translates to CASDSTGGVEETQYF.

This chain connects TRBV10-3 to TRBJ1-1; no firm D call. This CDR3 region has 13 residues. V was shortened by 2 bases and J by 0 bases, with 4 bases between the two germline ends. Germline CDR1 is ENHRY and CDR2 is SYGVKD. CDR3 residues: CAISEGLNTEAFF. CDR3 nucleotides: TGTGCCATCAGTGAGGGGCTGAACACTGAAGCTTTCTTT.

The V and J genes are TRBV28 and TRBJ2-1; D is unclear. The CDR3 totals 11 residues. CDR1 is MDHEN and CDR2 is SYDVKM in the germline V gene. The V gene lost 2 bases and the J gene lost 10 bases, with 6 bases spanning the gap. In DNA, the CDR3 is TGTGCCAGCAGTTTAATCCGGGAGCAGTTCTTC. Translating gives CASSLIREQFF.

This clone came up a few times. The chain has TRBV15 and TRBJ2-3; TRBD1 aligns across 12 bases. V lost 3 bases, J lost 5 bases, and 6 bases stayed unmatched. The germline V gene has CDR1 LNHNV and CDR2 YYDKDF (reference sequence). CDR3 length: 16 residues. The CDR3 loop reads CATSRGQGAPEDTQYF. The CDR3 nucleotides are TGTGCCACCAGCAGGGGACAGGGGGCCCCCGAAGATACGCAGTATTTT.

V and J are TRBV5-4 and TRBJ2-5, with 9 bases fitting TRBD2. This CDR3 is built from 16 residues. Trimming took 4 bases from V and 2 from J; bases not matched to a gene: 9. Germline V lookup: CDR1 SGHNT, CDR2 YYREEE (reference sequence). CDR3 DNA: TGTGCCAGCAGCCCTCGACTAGCGGTAAATCAAGAGACCCAGTACTTC. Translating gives CASSPRLAVNQETQYF. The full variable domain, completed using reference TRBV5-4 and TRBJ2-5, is ETGVTQSPTHLIKTRGQQVTLRCSSQSGHNTVSWYQQALGQGPQFIFQYYREEENGRGNFPPRFSGLQFPNYSSELNVNALELDDSALYLCASSPRLAVNQETQYFGPGTRLLVL.

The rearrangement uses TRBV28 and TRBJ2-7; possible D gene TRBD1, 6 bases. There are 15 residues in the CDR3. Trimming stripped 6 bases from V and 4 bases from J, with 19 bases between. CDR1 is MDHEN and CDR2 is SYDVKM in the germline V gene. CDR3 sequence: CASRVTGSARYEQYF. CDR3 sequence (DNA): TGTGCCAGCAGAGTCACAGGGTCCGCCCGTTACGAGCAGTACTTC. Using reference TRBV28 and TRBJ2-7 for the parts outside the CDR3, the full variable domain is DVKVTQSSRYLVKRTGEKVFLECVQDMDHENMFWYRQDPGLGLRLIYFSYDVKMKEKGDIPEGYSVSREKKERFSLILESASTNQTSMYLCASRVTGSARYEQYFGPGTRLTVT.

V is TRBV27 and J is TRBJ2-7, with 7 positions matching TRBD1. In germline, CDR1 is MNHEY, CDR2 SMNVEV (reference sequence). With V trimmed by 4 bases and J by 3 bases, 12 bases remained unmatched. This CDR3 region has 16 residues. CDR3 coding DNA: TGTGCCAGCAGTTCCCTCCAGAGGGGGCGATTCTACGAGCAGTACTTC. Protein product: CASSSLQRGRFYEQYF.

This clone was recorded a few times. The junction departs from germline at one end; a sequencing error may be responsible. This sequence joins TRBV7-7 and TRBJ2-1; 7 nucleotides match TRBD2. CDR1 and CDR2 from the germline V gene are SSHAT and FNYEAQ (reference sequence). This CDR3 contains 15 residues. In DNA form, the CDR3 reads TGTGCTAGCAGCCGTACTAGCGCCTCCTACAATGAGCAGTTCTTC. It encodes CASSRTSASYNEQFF.

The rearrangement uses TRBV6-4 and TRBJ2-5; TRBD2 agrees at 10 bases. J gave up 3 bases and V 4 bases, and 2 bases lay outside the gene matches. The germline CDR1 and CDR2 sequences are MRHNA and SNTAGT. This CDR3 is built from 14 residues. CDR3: CASSALAGEETQYF. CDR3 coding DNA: TGTGCCAGCAGTGCCCTAGCGGGAGAAGAGACCCAGTACTTC.

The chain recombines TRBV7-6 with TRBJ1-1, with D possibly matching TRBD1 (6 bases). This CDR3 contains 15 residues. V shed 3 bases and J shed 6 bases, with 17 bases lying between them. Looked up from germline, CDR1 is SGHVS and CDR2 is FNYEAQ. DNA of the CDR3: TGTGCCAGCAGCTTCTCGGGGGGCCCAAGACCTGAAGCTTTCTTT. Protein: CASSFSGGPRPEAFF.

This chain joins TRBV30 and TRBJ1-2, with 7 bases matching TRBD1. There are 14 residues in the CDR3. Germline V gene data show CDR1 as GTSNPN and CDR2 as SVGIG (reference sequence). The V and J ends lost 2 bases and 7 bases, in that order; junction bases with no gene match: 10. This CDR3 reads CAWSLGGDRSGYTF. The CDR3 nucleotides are TGTGCCTGGAGTCTAGGGGGCGATCGCTCTGGCTACACCTTC.

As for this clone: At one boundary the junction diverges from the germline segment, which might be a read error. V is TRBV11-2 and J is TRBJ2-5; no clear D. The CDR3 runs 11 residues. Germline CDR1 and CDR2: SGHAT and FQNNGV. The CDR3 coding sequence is TGTGCCAGCAGCTCACCGGTCCGTTTAAACTTC. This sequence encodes CASSSPVRLNF.

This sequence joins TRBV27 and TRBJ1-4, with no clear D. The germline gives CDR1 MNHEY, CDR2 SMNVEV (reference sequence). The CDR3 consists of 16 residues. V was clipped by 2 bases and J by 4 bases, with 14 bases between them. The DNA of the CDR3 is TGTGCCAGCAGTTTAGGGTGGACTAGCGGTAATGAAAAACTGTTTTTT. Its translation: CASSLGWTSGNEKLFF.

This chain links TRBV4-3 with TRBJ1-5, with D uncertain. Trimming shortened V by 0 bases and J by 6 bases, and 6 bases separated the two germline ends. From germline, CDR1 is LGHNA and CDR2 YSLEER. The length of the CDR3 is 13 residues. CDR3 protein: CASSQETGQPQHF. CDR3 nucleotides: TGCGCCAGCAGCCAAGAAACGGGTCAGCCCCAGCATTTT.

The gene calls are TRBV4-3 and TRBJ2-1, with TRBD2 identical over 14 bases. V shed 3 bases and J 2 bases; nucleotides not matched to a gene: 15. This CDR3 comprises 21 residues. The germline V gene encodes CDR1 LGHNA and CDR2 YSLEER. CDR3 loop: CASSQHPTGTSGSGAYNEQFF. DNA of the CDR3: TGCGCCAGCAGCCAGCATCCTACAGGGACTAGCGGGAGTGGGGCCTACAATGAGCAGTTCTTC.

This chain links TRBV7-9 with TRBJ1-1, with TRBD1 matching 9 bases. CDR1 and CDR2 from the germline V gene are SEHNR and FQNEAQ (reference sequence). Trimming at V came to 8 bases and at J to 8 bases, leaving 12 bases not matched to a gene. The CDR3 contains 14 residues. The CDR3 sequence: CASVRLTGGAEAFF. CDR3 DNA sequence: TGTGCCAGCGTACGATTAACAGGGGGCGCGGAAGCTTTCTTT.

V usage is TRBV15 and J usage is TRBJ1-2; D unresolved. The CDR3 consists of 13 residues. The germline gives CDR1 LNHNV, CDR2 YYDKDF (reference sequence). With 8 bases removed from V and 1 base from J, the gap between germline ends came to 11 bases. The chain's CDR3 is CATRVEGNYGYTF. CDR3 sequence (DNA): TGTGCCACCCGGGTAGAGGGTAACTATGGCTACACCTTC.

The CDR3 loop reads CASIPLAGATYEQYF. CDR3 in DNA: TGTGCCAGCATCCCACTAGCGGGAGCGACCTACGAGCAGTACTTC. This rearrangement joins TRBV6-1 to TRBJ2-7, with TRBD2 identical over 11 bases. CDR1 and CDR2 (germline): MNHNS, SASEGT. V shed 7 bases and J 2 bases; nucleotides not matched to a gene: 7. The CDR3 runs to 15 residues.

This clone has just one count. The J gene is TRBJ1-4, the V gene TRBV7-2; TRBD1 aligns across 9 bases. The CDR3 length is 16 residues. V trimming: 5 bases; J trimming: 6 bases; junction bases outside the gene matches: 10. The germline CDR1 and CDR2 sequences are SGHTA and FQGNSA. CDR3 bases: TGTGCCAGCAGCGTCCCGGACAGGGGCCAATATGAAAAACTGTTTTTT. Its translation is CASSVPDRGQYEKLFF.

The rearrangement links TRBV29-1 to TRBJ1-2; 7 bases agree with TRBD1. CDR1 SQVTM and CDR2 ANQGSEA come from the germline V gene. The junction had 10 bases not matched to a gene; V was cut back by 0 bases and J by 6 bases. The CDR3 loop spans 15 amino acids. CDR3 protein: CSVEERQGEVDGYTF. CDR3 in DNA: TGCAGCGTTGAAGAAAGACAGGGAGAAGTCGATGGCTACACCTTC.

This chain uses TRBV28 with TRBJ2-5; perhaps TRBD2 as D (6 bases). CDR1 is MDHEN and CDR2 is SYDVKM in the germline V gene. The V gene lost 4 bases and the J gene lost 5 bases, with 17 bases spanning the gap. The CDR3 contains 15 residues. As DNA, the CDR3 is TGTGCCAGCAGTTCTCTCCGGCCGGGACTCGAGACCCAGTACTTC. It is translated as CASSSLRPGLETQYF.

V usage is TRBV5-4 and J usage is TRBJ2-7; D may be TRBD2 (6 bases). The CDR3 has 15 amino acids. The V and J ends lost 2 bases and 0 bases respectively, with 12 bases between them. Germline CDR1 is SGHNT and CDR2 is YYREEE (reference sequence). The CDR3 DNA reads TGTGCCAGCAGCTTTGGACTAAACAGCTCCTACGAGCAGTACTTC. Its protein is CASSFGLNSSYEQYF. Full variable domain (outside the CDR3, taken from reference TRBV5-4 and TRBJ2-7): ETGVTQSPTHLIKTRGQQVTLRCSSQSGHNTVSWYQQALGQGPQFIFQYYREEENGRGNFPPRFSGLQFPNYSSELNVNALELDDSALYLCASSFGLNSSYEQYFGPGTRLTVT.

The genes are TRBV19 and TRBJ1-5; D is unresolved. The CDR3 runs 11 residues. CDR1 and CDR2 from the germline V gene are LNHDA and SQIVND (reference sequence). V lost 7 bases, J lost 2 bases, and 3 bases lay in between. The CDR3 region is CASICNQPQHF. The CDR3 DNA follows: TGTGCCAGTATCTGCAATCAGCCCCAGCATTTT.

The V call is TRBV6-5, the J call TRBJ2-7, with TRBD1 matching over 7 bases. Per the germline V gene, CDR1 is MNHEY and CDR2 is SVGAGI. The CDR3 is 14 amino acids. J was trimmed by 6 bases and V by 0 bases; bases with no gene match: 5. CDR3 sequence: CASSYSTRGTEQYF. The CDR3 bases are TGTGCCAGCAGTTACTCGACCAGGGGGACCGAGCAGTACTTC.

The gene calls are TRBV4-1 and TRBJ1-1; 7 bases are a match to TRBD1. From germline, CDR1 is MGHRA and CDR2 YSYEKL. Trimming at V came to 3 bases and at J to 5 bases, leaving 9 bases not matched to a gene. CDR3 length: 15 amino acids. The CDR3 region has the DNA TGCGCCAGCAGCCAGGCGGACAGGATTGGGACTGAAGCTTTCTTT. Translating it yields CASSQADRIGTEAFF.

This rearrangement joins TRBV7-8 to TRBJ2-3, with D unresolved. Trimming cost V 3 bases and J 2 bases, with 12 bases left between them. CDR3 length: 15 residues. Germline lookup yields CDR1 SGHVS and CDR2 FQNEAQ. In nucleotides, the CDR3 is TGTGCCAGCAGCTTTACCAGGCCCTACACAGATACGCAGTATTTT. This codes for CASSFTRPYTDTQYF.